One sample yielded the 23 T cell receptor beta chains listed below, sequenced in a study of CD8 T cells in ankylosing spondylitis. One entry per CDR3 protein results from TCRdb running MiXCR on the 5' RACE reads. The table records about 280,000 distinct CDR3 sequences, roughly 20% of them present only once. Sequenced input: blood, either unsorted or a sorted T cell fraction (not recorded which). These receptors were obtained from a male donor with ankylosing spondylitis or in good health (not recorded which).

This clonotype was picked up a small number of times. The V call is TRBV29-1, the J call TRBJ1-1; TRBD1 might be the D (6 bases). CDR1 and CDR2 (germline): SQVTM, ANQGSEA. The CDR3 spans 13 residues. Trimming pared 4 bases from V and 6 bases from J, leaving 15 bases between. CDR3 nucleotides: TGCAGCGTTGGAGGGGGGGGGGCTCCTGAAGCTTTCTTT. Translating it yields CSVGGGGAPEAFF.

In this sample, this clonotype turned up a few times. The genes are TRBV5-1 and TRBJ2-1; D perhaps matches TRBD1 (6 bases). CDR1 and CDR2 from the germline V gene are SGHRS and YFSETQ. Trimming stripped 0 bases from V and 9 bases from J, with 10 bases between. This CDR3 has 13 amino acids. CDR3 in DNA: TGCGCCAGCAGCTTGGGACAGGCGGGTGAGCAGTTCTTC. Residues: CASSLGQAGEQFF.

This sequence joins TRBV10-3 and TRBJ2-1; 11 bases match TRBD2. CDR3 length: 14 residues. Trimming removed 6 bases from V and 10 bases from J; junction bases left unmatched: 8. Per the germline V gene, CDR1 is ENHRY and CDR2 is SYGVKD. CDR3 DNA sequence: TGTGCCATCAGCTTACTAGCGGGAGCGGGGGAGCAGTTCTTC. This translates into CAISLLAGAGEQFF.

Here the CDR3 DNA reads TGTGCCAGCAGCTTGGGACAGGGAGATGGGACCCAGTACTTC. It encodes CASSLGQGDGTQYF. This rearrangement joins TRBV11-3 to TRBJ2-5, with 9 bases lining up with TRBD1. V shed 3 bases and J 7 bases; nucleotides not matched to a gene: 6. The CDR3 runs 14 residues. Per germline, CDR1 SGHNT and CDR2 YENEEA. Based on the CDR3 plus reference TRBV11-3 and TRBJ2-5, the full variable domain is EAGVVQSPRYKIIEKKQPVAFWCNPISGHNTLYWYLQNLGQGPELLIRYENEEAVDDSQLPKDRFSAERLKGVDSTLKIQPAELGDSAVYLCASSLGQGDGTQYFGPGTRLLVL.

This clonotype was seen a few times. The V and J genes are TRBV7-9 and TRBJ1-1; perhaps TRBD1 as D (5 bases). The CDR3 runs 14 residues. V lost 2 bases and J 4 bases, leaving 11 bases between the germline ends. The germline CDR1 and CDR2 sequences are SEHNR and FQNEAQ (reference sequence). The CDR3 is CASSLRGESTEAFF. CDR3 DNA: TGTGCCAGCAGCTTACGGGGGGAGAGCACTGAAGCTTTCTTT. Drawing the rest from reference TRBV7-9 and TRBJ1-1, the complete variable domain is DTGVSQNPRHKITKRGQNVTFRCDPISEHNRLYWYRQTLGQGPEFLTYFQNEAQLEKSRLLSDRFSAERPKGSFSTLEIQRTEQGDSAMYLCASSLRGESTEAFFGQGTRLTVV.

The rearrangement links TRBV20-1 to TRBJ2-5, with TRBD2 as a possible D gene (5 bases). In germline, CDR1 is DFQATT, CDR2 SNEGSKA (reference sequence). CDR3 length equals 16 residues. V was cut by 0 bases and J by 5 bases, with 19 bases left in between. The DNA of the CDR3 is TGCAGTGCTAGAGATCCTGGGCTAGCTGGGGAGGAGACCCAGTACTTC. This encodes CSARDPGLAGEETQYF.

The chain carries TRBV27 and TRBJ2-1; 8 bases are a match to TRBD2. V lost 6 bases to trimming and J lost 4 bases; unmatched junction nucleotides: 2. This CDR3 contains 13 residues. Per germline, CDR1 MNHEY and CDR2 SMNVEV (reference sequence). CDR3 sequence reads: CASRVAGYNEQFF. The CDR3 DNA sequence: TGTGCCAGCAGGGTAGCGGGGTACAATGAGCAGTTCTTC.

The chain carries TRBV29-1 and TRBJ2-1; D unclear. CDR1 is SQVTM, CDR2 ANQGSEA, per germline. This CDR3 spans 15 amino acids. Trimming shortened V by 1 base and J by 0 bases, and 10 bases separated the two germline ends. This chain's CDR3 is CSVEAHILSYNEQFF. The CDR3, as DNA: TGCAGCGTTGAAGCTCACATTCTCTCCTACAATGAGCAGTTCTTC.

Only a few counts were recorded for this clonotype. This rearrangement joins TRBV12-3 or TRBV12-4 to TRBJ2-1; 12 positions match TRBD2. V was clipped by 3 bases and J by 4 bases; unmatched bases: 1. CDR3 length: 15 residues. CDR3 sequence (DNA): TGTGCCAGCAGTTTTACTAGCGGGGGGTACAATGAGCAGTTCTTC. Protein product: CASSFTSGGYNEQFF.

The chain combines TRBV2 with TRBJ2-1; TRBD2 aligns across 14 bases. This CDR3 has 19 amino acids. The V gene end was trimmed by 0 bases and the J gene end by 8 bases; junction bases not matched to a gene: 12. Per the germline V gene, CDR1 is SNHLY and CDR2 is FYNNEI. CDR3 nucleotides: TGTGCCAGCAGTGAAGCGCCCAGGGGACTAGCGGGAGTTGGCGATGAGCAGTTCTTC. The encoded protein is CASSEAPRGLAGVGDEQFF.

This clonotype was counted many times. The CDR3 sequence is CASSLFSEQFF. The DNA of the CDR3 is TGTGCCAGCAGTCTATTCAGTGAGCAGTTCTTC. The chain employs TRBV28 and TRBJ2-1, with D unclear. This CDR3 is built from 11 residues. The V end lost 5 bases, the J end lost 9 bases, and 8 bases lay between the germline ends. Germline V gene sequence: CDR1 MDHEN, CDR2 SYDVKM.

The chain recombines TRBV5-1 with TRBJ2-3, with 10 positions matching TRBD2. The V and J ends lost 6 bases and 4 bases, in that order; junction bases with no gene match: 8. The germline V gene has CDR1 SGHRS and CDR2 YFSETQ. The CDR3 has 15 amino acids. CDR3 sequence (DNA): TGCGCCAGCAATCAGGGGCTAGCGGGGGCAGATACGCAGTATTTT. Its protein product is CASNQGLAGADTQYF.

The V gene is TRBV14, the J gene TRBJ2-1, with unresolved D. Germline V gene lookup returns CDR1 SGHDN and CDR2 FVKESK. The CDR3 is 11 residues long. The V end lost 2 bases, the J end lost 9 bases, and 5 bases lay between the germline ends. Here the CDR3 reads CASSQTREQFF. DNA of the CDR3: TGTGCCAGCAGCCAAACGCGTGAGCAGTTCTTC. The full variable domain, with the rest looked up from reference TRBV14 and TRBJ2-1, is EAGVTQFPSHSVIEKGQTVTLRCDPISGHDNLYWYRRVMGKEIKFLLHFVKESKQDESGMPNNRFLAERTGGTYSTLKVQPAELEDSGVYFCASSQTREQFFGPGTRLTVL.

V and J are TRBV9 and TRBJ1-6; D gene unclear. Germline loops: CDR1 SGDLS, CDR2 YYNGEE. Trimming shortened V by 4 bases and J by 8 bases, and 25 bases separated the two germline ends. The CDR3 has 18 residues. The CDR3, as DNA: TGTGCCAGCAGCCCCCATGTCGGTAGTCTAGGGATCGATTCACCCCTCCACTTT. Amino acids: CASSPHVGSLGIDSPLHF.

This clonotype was detected a few times. The chain recombines TRBV5-1 with TRBJ2-3, with D hard to call. Germline assignment: CDR1 SGHRS and CDR2 YFSETQ. With 2 bases removed from V and 4 bases from J, the gap between germline ends came to 17 bases. CDR3 length: 16 amino acids. The CDR3 spells CASSLHLKPTPDTQYF. CDR3 coding DNA: TGCGCCAGCAGCTTACACCTTAAGCCCACTCCAGATACGCAGTATTTT. Based on the CDR3 plus reference TRBV5-1 and TRBJ2-3, the full variable domain is KAGVTQTPRYLIKTRGQQVTLSCSPISGHRSVSWYQQTPGQGLQFLFEYFSETQRNKGNFPGRFSGRQFSNSRSEMNVSTLELGDSALYLCASSLHLKPTPDTQYFGPGTRLTVL.

The chain uses TRBV29-1 and TRBJ2-3; a weak D match, TRBD2 (7 bases). The CDR3 has 14 residues. Germline V gene data show CDR1 as SQVTM and CDR2 as ANQGSEA. Trimming left V 4 bases short and J 5 bases short, with 16 bases between. The CDR3: CSVVRGALGDTQYF. The CDR3 region has the DNA TGCAGCGTTGTACGGGGGGCCCTCGGAGATACGCAGTATTTT.

This clonotype was seen only a few times. The V gene is TRBV20-1, the J gene TRBJ1-6, with 9 bases identical to TRBD1. The germline V gene encodes CDR1 DFQATT and CDR2 SNEGSKA (reference sequence). The CDR3 covers 15 residues. The J segment lost 8 bases and the V segment lost 3 bases, leaving 8 bases of the junction unmatched. CDR3 amino acids: CSARSGQGRDSPLHF. CDR3 nucleotides: TGCAGTGCTAGGAGCGGACAGGGGAGGGATTCACCCCTCCACTTT.

The J gene is TRBJ1-4, the V gene TRBV12-3 or TRBV12-4, with 7 bases aligning to TRBD1. The CDR3 consists of 14 residues. V dropped 6 bases and J dropped 11; count of bases not matched to a gene: 12. CDR3 coding DNA: TGTGCCAGCAGCTATGGACGAGGGGGCGGGAAACTGTTTTTT. Encoded protein: CASSYGRGGGKLFF.

In its sample, this clonotype was seen a few times. The gene calls are TRBV6-1 and TRBJ2-3; D uncertain. CDR3 length equals 14 residues. V lost 5 bases, J lost 0 bases, and 9 bases lay in between. Germline V gene lookup returns CDR1 MNHNS and CDR2 SASEGT. CDR3: CASSPAPSTDTQYF. Written as DNA, the CDR3 is TGTGCCAGCAGTCCCGCTCCGAGCACAGATACGCAGTATTTT.

V is TRBV3-1 and J is TRBJ1-5; D is possibly TRBD1 (5 bases). Trimming left V 6 bases short and J 6 bases short, with 9 bases between. Germline V gene lookup returns CDR1 LGHDT and CDR2 YNNKEL (reference sequence). The CDR3 is 12 residues long. The DNA for the CDR3 is TGTGCCAGCAGTAATGGGGCTCAGCCCCAGCATTTT. It yields the protein CASSNGAQPQHF.

J is TRBJ2-7 and V is TRBV20-1, with D perhaps TRBD1 (5 bases). The length of the CDR3 is 13 residues. Deletions cut 6 bases from V and 0 bases from J, with 12 bases between. Germline CDR1 is DFQATT and CDR2 is SNEGSKA (reference sequence). The CDR3 nucleotides are TGCAGTGCGCTCGACAGAAGCTCCTACGAGCAGTACGTC. It yields the protein CSALDRSSYEQYV.

The gene calls are TRBV28 and TRBJ1-5; 8 bases map to TRBD1. Germline CDR1 is MDHEN and CDR2 is SYDVKM. V lost 4 bases and J lost 5; bases outside the gene matches: 10. This CDR3 has 16 residues. CDR3 DNA sequence: TGTGCCAGCAGTTCCCCCGGACAGGGAAAAGATCAGCCCCAGCATTTT. This translates into CASSSPGQGKDQPQHF.

Of note for this clonotype: A much larger clonotype is one base distant, so this may be a read error. This chain links TRBV29-1 with TRBJ2-1; D could derive from TRBD1 or TRBD2 (5 bases each). Germline assignment: CDR1 SQVTM and CDR2 ANQGSEA. The CDR3 sequence is 13 residues long. For the CDR3, the DNA is TGCAGCGTTGGGGACGGTGCCTACAATGTGCAGTTCTTC. Translating gives CSVGDGAYNVQFF.